This T cell receptor (beta chain) was found in a study of T cell changes during pregnancy in multiple sclerosis. Repertoires were generated with immunoSEQ multiplex PCR, while TCRdb's copy carries only in-frame clones and drops some. This sample has some 22,000 clones, with more than 75% found just once. The TCR originated in a female donor with multiple sclerosis, enrolled in a pregnancy study. This material consisted of CD8+ T cells from peripheral blood mononuclear cells, taken before pregnancy.

In DNA, the CDR3 is TGTGCCAGCAGTGAAGGTGGGGACACCCTGTTTGGGCCCCAGCATTTT. Translating it yields CASSEGGDTLFGPQHF. V is TRBV25-1 and J is TRBJ1-5, with a possible D match to TRBD1 (6 bases). CDR3 length equals 16 residues. The V gene's germline CDR1 is MGHDK and CDR2 SYGVNS. Trimming shortened V by 2 bases and J by 9 bases, and 20 bases separated the two germline ends. Looking up the rest from reference TRBV25-1 and TRBJ1-5 gives the full variable domain: EADIYQTPRYLVIGTGKKITLECSQTMGHDKMYWYQQDPGMELHLIHYSYGVNSTEKGDLSSESTVSRIRTEHFPLTLESARPSHTSQYLCASSEGGDTLFGPQHFGDGTRLSIL.